This entry lists 24 T cell receptor beta chains sequenced from one sample in a study of T cells in Graves' hyperthyroidism and ophthalmopathy. RNA transcripts served as the template for amplifying TCR beta CDR3 regions. With the HTBI primer set, the TCR CDR3 went through a first round of RT-PCR. TCRdb used MiXCR to reprocess the multiplex PCR reads, holding one entry per CDR3 protein. The sample lists more than 350,000 distinct CDR3 sequences; about 15% were seen once. The sequenced sample was blood. These receptors came from a woman in her 30s with Graves' hyperthyroidism.

In its sample, this clonotype was seen a few times. The V and J genes are TRBV4-2 and TRBJ2-3; 9 bases align to TRBD2. CDR3 size: 17 residues. The V gene end was trimmed by 1 base and the J gene end by 0 bases; junction bases not matched to a gene: 5. From germline, CDR1 is LGHNA and CDR2 YNFKEQ. The CDR3 coding sequence is TGTGCCAGCAGCCAAGCTGTTAGCGGGGGTAGCACAGATACGCAGTATTTT. Translation gives CASSQAVSGGSTDTQYF.

The J gene is TRBJ1-2, the V gene TRBV19, with D unclear. V lost 6 bases and J lost 2, with 13 bases in between. The germline gives CDR1 LNHDA, CDR2 SQIVND (reference sequence). The CDR3 is 14 residues long. CDR3 nucleotides: TGTGCCAGTAGCCCCGGGCGCTTCAACTATGGCTACACCTTC. Its translation: CASSPGRFNYGYTF.

CDR3 nucleotide sequence: TGTGCCAGCAGTGGAGGGACTAGCCCCTTTAGCACAGATACGCAGTATTTT. This encodes CASSGGTSPFSTDTQYF. V gene TRBV6-1 combines with J gene TRBJ2-3; 9 positions match TRBD2. V was clipped by 4 bases and J by 0 bases; unmatched bases: 8. The CDR3 runs to 17 residues. CDR1 and CDR2 (germline): MNHNS, SASEGT.

The sample holds many counts of this clonotype. The chain employs TRBV11-2 and TRBJ2-5, with 8 positions matching TRBD1. Per germline, CDR1 SGHAT and CDR2 FQNNGV. The CDR3 spans 16 residues. The V gene end was trimmed by 2 bases and the J gene end by 1 base; junction bases not matched to a gene: 6. CDR3 sequence reads: CASSLLGQGRQETQYF. The CDR3 nucleotides read TGTGCCAGCAGCTTACTCGGACAGGGACGCCAAGAGACCCAGTACTTC.

This clonotype appeared many times. The rearrangement joins TRBV28 to TRBJ2-7; perhaps TRBD1 as D (6 bases). The germline gives CDR1 MDHEN, CDR2 SYDVKM. The CDR3 contains 14 residues. Trimming took off 5 bases at V and 0 bases at J, with 11 bases between the two ends. CDR3: CASSRTVTSYEQYF. In DNA form, the CDR3 reads TGTGCCAGCAGTAGGACAGTGACCTCCTACGAGCAGTACTTC.

Many counts were recorded for this clonotype. This rearrangement joins TRBV15 to TRBJ1-3, with no clear D. This CDR3 region has 14 residues. CDR1 and CDR2 (germline): LNHNV, YYDKDF (reference sequence). V shed 1 base and J shed 4 bases, with 8 bases lying between them. CDR3 in DNA: TGTGCCACCAGCAGAGGAGGGAACGGAAACACCATATATTTT. The encoded protein is CATSRGGNGNTIYF.

This clonotype was seen many times. The chain links TRBV6-2 or TRBV6-3 to TRBJ1-2; TRBD1 aligns across 9 bases. Looked up from germline, CDR1 is MNHEY and CDR2 is SVGEGT. Trimming took 7 bases from V and 7 from J; bases not matched to a gene: 7. The CDR3 consists of 13 residues. The CDR3 region has the DNA TGTGCCAGCAAGGGGACAGGGCTGGTTGGCTACACCTTC. Encoded protein: CASKGTGLVGYTF.

This clonotype was seen many times. V and J are TRBV30 and TRBJ1-1, with TRBD1 matching 7 bases. The germline CDR1 and CDR2 sequences are GTSNPN and SVGIG (reference sequence). With V trimmed by 7 bases and J by 0 bases, 8 bases remained unmatched. This CDR3 comprises 14 residues. DNA of the CDR3: TGTGCCTCACAGGGGCGCAGCATGAACACTGAAGCTTTCTTT. This encodes CASQGRSMNTEAFF. Supplemented by reference TRBV30 and TRBJ1-1, the full variable domain reads SQTIHQWPATLVQPVGSPLSLECTVEGTSNPNLYWYRQAAGRGLQLLFYSVGIGQISSEVPQNLSASRPQDRQFILSSKKLLLSDSGFYLCASQGRSMNTEAFFGQGTRLTVV.

Many counts were recorded for this clonotype. V usage is TRBV5-1 and J usage is TRBJ2-3; TRBD2 aligns across 7 bases. Germline CDR1 SGHRS, CDR2 YFSETQ. The CDR3 length is 15 residues. With 3 bases clipped from V and 2 bases from J, the junction kept 6 bases outside the gene matches. The CDR3 DNA reads TGCGCCAGCAGCTGGGGAGCGGGAACCACAGATACGCAGTATTTT. Translating gives CASSWGAGTTDTQYF.

The CDR3 protein is CASSSPPGQGASGANVLTF. DNA for the CDR3: TGCGCCAGCAGCTCTCCTCCGGGACAGGGGGCATCTGGGGCCAACGTCCTGACTTTC. This sequence joins TRBV5-1 and TRBJ2-6, with TRBD1 identical over 12 bases. The length of the CDR3 is 19 residues. J lost 1 base, V lost 3 bases, and 8 bases had no gene match. Germline CDR1 and CDR2: SGHRS and YFSETQ.

The sample holds many counts of this clonotype. The chain has TRBV27 and TRBJ2-5; D unclear. V gave up 9 bases and J gave up 3 bases, with 2 bases separating them. Germline V gene sequence: CDR1 MNHEY, CDR2 SMNVEV (reference sequence). The CDR3 contains 9 residues. The CDR3 reads CASKETQYF. The CDR3 bases are TGTGCCAGTAAAGAGACCCAGTACTTC.

This clonotype was seen many times. The V and J genes are TRBV28 and TRBJ2-1; 11 bases match TRBD2. This CDR3 has 16 residues. Losses at the gene ends were 5 bases for V and 5 bases for J; bases not matched to a gene: 8. Looked up from germline, CDR1 is MDHEN and CDR2 is SYDVKM. CDR3 bases: TGTGCCAGCAGTGCCGTAGCGGGAGGGCCTGACAATGAGCAGTTCTTC. Protein product: CASSAVAGGPDNEQFF.

This clonotype was picked up many times. This chain uses TRBV6-5 with TRBJ1-5; TRBD1 matches at 7 bases. The length of the CDR3 is 13 residues. The trim removed 6 bases at V and 2 bases at J, leaving 1 base unmatched. Germline CDR1 reads MNHEY; CDR2 reads SVGAGI. The CDR3 spells CASSGTGNQPQHF. Written as DNA, the CDR3 is TGTGCCAGCAGCGGGACAGGCAATCAGCCCCAGCATTTT.

The gene calls are TRBV6-1 and TRBJ1-3; 7 nucleotides agree with TRBD1. CDR1 is MNHNS, CDR2 SASEGT, per germline. The V segment lost 0 bases and the J segment 0 bases; nucleotides outside the gene matches: 2. The CDR3 is made up of 16 amino acids. CDR3 coding DNA: TGTGCCAGCAGTGAAGCGAGGGACAGCTCTGGAAACACCATATATTTT. This gives the protein CASSEARDSSGNTIYF.

This sequence joins TRBV25-1 and TRBJ2-4; 7 positions match TRBD2. The V gene's germline CDR1 is MGHDK and CDR2 SYGVNS. V shed 1 base, J shed 3 bases, and the junction held 9 bases outside the gene matches. The CDR3 totals 17 residues. CDR3 bases: TGTGCCAGCAGTGAATTAAACCGGGGGGAAGGCAAAAACATTCAGTACTTC. It encodes CASSELNRGEGKNIQYF.

The rearrangement joins TRBV2 to TRBJ1-5, with D unclear. Germline CDR1 and CDR2: SNHLY and FYNNEI. The ends were cut back, 4 bases at V and 3 bases at J, with 13 bases in the middle. This CDR3 has 15 amino acids. For the CDR3, the DNA is TGTGCCAGCAGTGTGGAGGGAACGAACAATCAGCCCCAGCATTTT. It encodes CASSVEGTNNQPQHF.

This clonotype was picked up one time. The chain recombines TRBV3-1 with TRBJ2-1, with 9 bases fitting TRBD2. The length of the CDR3 is 13 residues. Germline CDR1 and CDR2: LGHDT and YNNKEL (reference sequence). Trimming at V came to 7 bases and at J to 7 bases, leaving 5 bases not matched to a gene. CDR3 nucleotides: TGTGCCAGCACCCATCTAGCGGGAAATGAGCAGTTCTTC. This sequence encodes CASTHLAGNEQFF.

This clonotype was picked up a small number of times. This sequence joins TRBV11-3 and TRBJ2-1; TRBD1 matches at 10 bases. The J segment lost 10 bases and the V segment lost 0 bases, leaving 9 bases of the junction unmatched. The CDR3 totals 16 residues. Germline V gives CDR1 SGHNT, CDR2 YENEEA. The CDR3, as DNA: TGTGCCAGCAGCTTAGAGGGTGACAGGGGGCGAGGGGAGCAGTTCTTC. It encodes CASSLEGDRGRGEQFF.

This clonotype was seen repeatedly, ten times or more. The J gene is TRBJ1-5, the V gene TRBV7-2, with D possibly matching TRBD1 (5 bases). From germline, CDR1 is SGHTA and CDR2 FQGNSA. The CDR3 runs to 14 residues. V gave up 5 bases and J gave up 2 bases, with 10 bases separating them. Written as DNA, the CDR3 is TGTGCCAGCAGCGAAAAGGGGCGCAATCAGCCCCAGCATTTT. It yields the protein CASSEKGRNQPQHF.

This clonotype was detected ten times or more. V gene TRBV9 combines with J gene TRBJ1-2, with 7 nucleotides matching TRBD1. The germline V gene encodes CDR1 SGDLS and CDR2 YYNGEE. The CDR3 is made up of 17 amino acids. J lost 2 bases, V lost 0 bases, and 10 bases had no gene match. The CDR3 DNA is TGTGCCAGCAGCGTAGACCCAGCGGGACAGCTAAACTATGGCTACACCTTC. Encoded protein: CASSVDPAGQLNYGYTF.

The chain recombines TRBV7-8 with TRBJ2-5, with D possibly being TRBD1 or TRBD2 (6 bases each). The germline CDR1 and CDR2 sequences are SGHVS and FQNEAQ. CDR3 length: 16 amino acids. V was pared by 1 base and J by 7 bases, with 19 bases between. The CDR3 loop is CASSLEVGARGGTQYF. In DNA, the CDR3 is TGTGCCAGCAGCTTAGAAGTGGGGGCGCGGGGTGGGACCCAGTACTTC.

This clonotype was seen many times. This sequence joins TRBV6-2 or TRBV6-3 and TRBJ2-4; 7 nucleotides align to TRBD1. The CDR3 contains 15 residues. Germline V gene lookup returns CDR1 MNHEY and CDR2 SVGEGT. The V segment lost 5 bases and the J segment 4 bases; nucleotides outside the gene matches: 8. This CDR3 is CASSDRVGSKNIQYF. For the CDR3, the DNA is TGTGCCAGCAGTGACAGGGTCGGATCAAAAAACATTCAGTACTTC.

By share, this clonotype counts as medium-sized. This chain uses TRBV2 with TRBJ2-3; 7 positions match TRBD2. With 6 bases clipped from V and 5 bases from J, the junction kept 5 bases outside the gene matches. This CDR3 region has 13 residues. Germline V gene data show CDR1 as SNHLY and CDR2 as FYNNEI. Written as DNA, the CDR3 is TGTGCCAGCAGCCTTGGGGGGGAAGATACGCAGTATTTT. Protein product: CASSLGGEDTQYF.

The chain carries TRBV9 and TRBJ2-1; 9 bases agree with TRBD1. Germline loops: CDR1 SGDLS, CDR2 YYNGEE. With V trimmed by 3 bases and J by 8 bases, 6 bases remained unmatched. CDR3 size: 14 residues. In DNA, the CDR3 is TGTGCCAGCAGCGCCGGACAGGGGTTCGATGAGCAGTTCTTC. Translated, it gives CASSAGQGFDEQFF.